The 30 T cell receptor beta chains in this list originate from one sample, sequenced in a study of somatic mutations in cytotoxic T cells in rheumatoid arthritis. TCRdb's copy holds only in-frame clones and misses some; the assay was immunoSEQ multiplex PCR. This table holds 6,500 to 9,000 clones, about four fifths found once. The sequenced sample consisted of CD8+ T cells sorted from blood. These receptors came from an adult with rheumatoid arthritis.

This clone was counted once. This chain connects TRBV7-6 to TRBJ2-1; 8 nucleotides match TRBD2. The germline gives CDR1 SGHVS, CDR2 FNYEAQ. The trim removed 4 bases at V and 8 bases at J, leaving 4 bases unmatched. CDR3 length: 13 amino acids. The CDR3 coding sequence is TGTGCCAGCAGCTCTCCGGGGGGGGATGAGCAGTTCTTC. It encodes CASSSPGGDEQFF.

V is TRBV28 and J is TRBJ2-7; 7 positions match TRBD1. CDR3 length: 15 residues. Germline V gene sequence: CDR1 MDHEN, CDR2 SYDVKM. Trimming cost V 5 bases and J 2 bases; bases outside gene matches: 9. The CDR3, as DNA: TGTGCCAGCAGTCCAATGGCAGGGGGACCCTACGAGCAGTACTTC. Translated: CASSPMAGGPYEQYF.

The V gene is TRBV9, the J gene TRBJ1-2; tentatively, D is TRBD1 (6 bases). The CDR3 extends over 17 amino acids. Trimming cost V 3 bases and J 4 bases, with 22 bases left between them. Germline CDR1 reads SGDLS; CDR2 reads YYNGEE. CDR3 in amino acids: CASSAETGLAPAYGYTF. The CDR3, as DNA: TGTGCCAGCAGCGCCGAAACAGGGTTGGCTCCGGCCTATGGCTACACCTTC.

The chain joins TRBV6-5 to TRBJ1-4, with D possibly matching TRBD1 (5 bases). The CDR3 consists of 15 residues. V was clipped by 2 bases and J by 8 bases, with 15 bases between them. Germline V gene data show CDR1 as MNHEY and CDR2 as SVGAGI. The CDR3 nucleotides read TGTGCCAGCAGTTACCACCAGGGATTACGGGAAAAACTGTTTTTT. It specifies CASSYHQGLREKLFF.

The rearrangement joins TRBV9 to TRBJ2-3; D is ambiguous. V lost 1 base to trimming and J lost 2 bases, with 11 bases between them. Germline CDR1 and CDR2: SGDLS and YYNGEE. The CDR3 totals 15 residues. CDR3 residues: CASSVTTQPTDTQYF. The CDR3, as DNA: TGTGCCAGCAGCGTAACCACTCAACCCACAGATACGCAGTATTTT. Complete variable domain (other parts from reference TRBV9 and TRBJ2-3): DSGVTQTPKHLITATGQRVTLRCSPRSGDLSVYWYQQSLDQGLQFLIQYYNGEERAKGNILERFSAQQFPDLHSELNLSSLELGDSALYFCASSVTTQPTDTQYFGPGTRLTVL.

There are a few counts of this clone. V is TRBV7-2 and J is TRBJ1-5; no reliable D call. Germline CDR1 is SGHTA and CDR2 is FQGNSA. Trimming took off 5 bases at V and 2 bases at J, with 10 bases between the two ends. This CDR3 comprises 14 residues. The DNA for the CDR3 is TGTGCCAGCAGCCTAAACAGCCGCAATCAGCCCCAGCATTTT. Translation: CASSLNSRNQPQHF.

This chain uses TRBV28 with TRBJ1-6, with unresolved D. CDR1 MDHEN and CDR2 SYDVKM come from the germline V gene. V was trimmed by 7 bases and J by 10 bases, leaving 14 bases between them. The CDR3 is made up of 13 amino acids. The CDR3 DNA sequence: TGTGCCAGCACCCGTCCAGGAACGTCACCCCTCCACTTT. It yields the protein CASTRPGTSPLHF.

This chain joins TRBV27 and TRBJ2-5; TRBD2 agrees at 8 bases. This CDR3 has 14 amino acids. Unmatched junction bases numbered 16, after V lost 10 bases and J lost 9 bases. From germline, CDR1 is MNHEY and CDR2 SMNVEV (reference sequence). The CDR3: CATLPYGGAMAQYF. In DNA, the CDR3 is TGTGCCACCCTCCCCTACGGGGGGGCAATGGCCCAGTACTTC.

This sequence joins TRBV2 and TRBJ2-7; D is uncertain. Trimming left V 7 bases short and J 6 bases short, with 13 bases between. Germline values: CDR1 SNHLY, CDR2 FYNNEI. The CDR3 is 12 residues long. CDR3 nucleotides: TGTGCCAGCACCCCCCGGCCCACCGAGCAGTACGTC. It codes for CASTPRPTEQYV.

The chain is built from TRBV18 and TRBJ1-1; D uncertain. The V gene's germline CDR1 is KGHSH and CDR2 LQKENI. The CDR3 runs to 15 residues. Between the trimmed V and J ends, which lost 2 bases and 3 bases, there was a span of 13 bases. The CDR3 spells CASSPMNSGDTEAFF. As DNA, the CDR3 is TGTGCCAGCTCACCAATGAACAGCGGAGACACTGAAGCTTTCTTT.

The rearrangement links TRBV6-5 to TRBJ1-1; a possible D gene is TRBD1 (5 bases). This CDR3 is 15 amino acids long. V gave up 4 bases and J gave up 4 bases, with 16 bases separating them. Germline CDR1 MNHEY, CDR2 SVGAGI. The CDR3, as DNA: TGTGCCAGCAGTTGGGCGAGAGGTGGGGGCACTGAAGCTTTCTTT. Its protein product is CASSWARGGGTEAFF.

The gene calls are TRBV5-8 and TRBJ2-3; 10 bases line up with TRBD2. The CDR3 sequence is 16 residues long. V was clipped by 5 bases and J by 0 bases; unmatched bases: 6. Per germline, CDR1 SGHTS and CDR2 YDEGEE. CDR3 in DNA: TGTGCCAGCAGGTTTAGCGGGGGGACTAGCACAGATACGCAGTATTTT. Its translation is CASRFSGGTSTDTQYF.

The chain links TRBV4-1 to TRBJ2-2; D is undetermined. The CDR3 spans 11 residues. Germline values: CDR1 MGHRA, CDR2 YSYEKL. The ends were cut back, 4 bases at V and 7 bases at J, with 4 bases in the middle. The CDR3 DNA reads TGCGCCAGCAGCCCCGGCGGGGAGCTGTTTTTT. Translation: CASSPGGELFF.

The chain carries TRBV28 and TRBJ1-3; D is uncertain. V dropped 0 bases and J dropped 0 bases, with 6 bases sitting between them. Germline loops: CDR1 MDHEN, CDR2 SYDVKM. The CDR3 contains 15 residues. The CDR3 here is CASSLWGVSGNTIYF. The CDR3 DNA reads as TGTGCCAGCAGTTTATGGGGAGTCTCTGGAAACACCATATATTTT.

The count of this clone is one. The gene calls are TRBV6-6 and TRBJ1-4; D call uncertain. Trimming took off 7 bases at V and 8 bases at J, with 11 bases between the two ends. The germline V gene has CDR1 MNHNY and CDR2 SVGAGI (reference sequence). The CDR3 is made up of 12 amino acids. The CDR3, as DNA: TGTGCCAGCAAGGTGTTTCGGGAAAAACTGTTTTTT. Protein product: CASKVFREKLFF.

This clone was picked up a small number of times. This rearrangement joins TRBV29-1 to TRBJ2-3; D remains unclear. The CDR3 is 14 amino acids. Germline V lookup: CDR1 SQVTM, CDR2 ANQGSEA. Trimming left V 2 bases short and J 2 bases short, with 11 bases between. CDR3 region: CSVERDGPTDTQYF. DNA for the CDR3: TGCAGCGTTGAACGAGACGGCCCCACAGATACGCAGTATTTT.

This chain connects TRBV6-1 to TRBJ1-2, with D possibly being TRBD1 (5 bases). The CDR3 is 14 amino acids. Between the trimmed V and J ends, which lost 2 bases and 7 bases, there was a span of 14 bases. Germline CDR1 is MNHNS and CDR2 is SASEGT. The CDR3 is CASSEWEGQLGYTF. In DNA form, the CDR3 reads TGTGCCAGCAGTGAATGGGAGGGGCAGCTTGGCTACACCTTC.

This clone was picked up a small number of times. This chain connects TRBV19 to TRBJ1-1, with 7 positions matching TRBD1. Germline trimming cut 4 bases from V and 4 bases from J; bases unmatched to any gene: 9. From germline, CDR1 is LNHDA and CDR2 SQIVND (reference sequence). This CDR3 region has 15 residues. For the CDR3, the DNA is TGTGCCAGTAGTACCGCTACAGGGGCGAGCACTGAAGCTTTCTTT. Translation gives CASSTATGASTEAFF. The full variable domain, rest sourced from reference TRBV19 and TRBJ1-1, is DGGITQSPKYLFRKEGQNVTLSCEQNLNHDAMYWYRQDPGQGLRLIYYSQIVNDFQKGDIAEGYSVSREKKESFPLTVTSAQKNPTAFYLCASSTATGASTEAFFGQGTRLTVV.

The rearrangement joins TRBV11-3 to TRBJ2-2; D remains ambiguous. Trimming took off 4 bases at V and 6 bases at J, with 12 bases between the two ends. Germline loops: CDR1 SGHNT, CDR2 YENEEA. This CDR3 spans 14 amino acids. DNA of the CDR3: TGTGCCAGCAGCTCAAAGCGTGGGGCCGGGGAGCTGTTTTTT. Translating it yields CASSSKRGAGELFF.

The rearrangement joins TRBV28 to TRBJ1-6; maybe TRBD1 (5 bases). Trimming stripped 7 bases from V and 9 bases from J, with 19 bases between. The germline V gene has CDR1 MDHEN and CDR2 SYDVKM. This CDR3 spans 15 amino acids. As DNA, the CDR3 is TGTGCCAGCATCCCCGGGGCCAGGGAGAGTTCACCCCTCCACTTT. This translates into CASIPGARESSPLHF.

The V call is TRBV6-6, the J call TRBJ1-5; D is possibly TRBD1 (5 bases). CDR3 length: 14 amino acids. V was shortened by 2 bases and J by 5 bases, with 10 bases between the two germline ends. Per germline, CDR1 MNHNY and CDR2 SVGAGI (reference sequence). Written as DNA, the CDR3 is TGTGCCAGCAGTTACCGCACACAGGATCAGCCCCAGCATTTT. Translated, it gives CASSYRTQDQPQHF.

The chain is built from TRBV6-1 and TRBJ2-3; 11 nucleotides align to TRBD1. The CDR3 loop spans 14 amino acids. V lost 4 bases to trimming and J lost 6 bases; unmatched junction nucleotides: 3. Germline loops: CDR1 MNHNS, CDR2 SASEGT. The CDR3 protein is CASSGDRGADTQYF. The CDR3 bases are TGTGCCAGCAGTGGGGACAGGGGGGCCGATACGCAGTATTTT.

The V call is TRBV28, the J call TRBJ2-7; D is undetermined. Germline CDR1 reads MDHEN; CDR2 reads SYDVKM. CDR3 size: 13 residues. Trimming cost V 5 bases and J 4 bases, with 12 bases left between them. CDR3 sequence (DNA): TGTGCCAGCAGTCCCCGGACCAAGTACGAGCAGTACGTC. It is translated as CASSPRTKYEQYV.

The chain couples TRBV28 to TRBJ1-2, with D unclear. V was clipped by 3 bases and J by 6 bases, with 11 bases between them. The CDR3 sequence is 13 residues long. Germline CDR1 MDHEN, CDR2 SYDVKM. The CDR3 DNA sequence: TGTGCCAGCAGTTTCCCCAGGAACGATGGCTACACCTTC. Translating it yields CASSFPRNDGYTF.

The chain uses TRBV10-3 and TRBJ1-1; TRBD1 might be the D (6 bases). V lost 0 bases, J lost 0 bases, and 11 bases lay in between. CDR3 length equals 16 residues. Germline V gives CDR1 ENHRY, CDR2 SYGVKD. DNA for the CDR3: TGTGCCATCAGTGAGTCCGGGACACTAGTGAACACTGAAGCTTTCTTT. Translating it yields CAISESGTLVNTEAFF.

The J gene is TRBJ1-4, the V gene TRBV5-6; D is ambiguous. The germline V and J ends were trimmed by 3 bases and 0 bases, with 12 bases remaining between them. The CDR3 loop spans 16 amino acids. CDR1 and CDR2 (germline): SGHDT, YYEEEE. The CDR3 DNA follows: TGTGCCAGCAGCTCGGGTTTCAGGTCAACTAATGAAAAACTGTTTTTT. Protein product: CASSSGFRSTNEKLFF.

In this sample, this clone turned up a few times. The CDR3 DNA reads TGTGCCAGCAGCGTAGTTCCCGACAGGGACGCTTTCTTT. Encoded protein: CASSVVPDRDAFF. The V and J genes are TRBV9 and TRBJ1-1, with 7 bases matching TRBD1. CDR1 and CDR2 from the germline V gene are SGDLS and YYNGEE. V gave up 0 bases and J gave up 11 bases; unmatched junction bases: 7. This CDR3 contains 13 residues.

The CDR3: CASSLAPSSYNEQFF. The CDR3 region has the DNA TGCGCCAGCAGCTTGGCCCCCAGCTCCTACAATGAGCAGTTCTTC. This chain links TRBV5-1 with TRBJ2-1; D unresolved. Trimming removed 0 bases at V and 0 bases at J, with 7 bases between. The CDR3 is 15 residues long. From germline, CDR1 is SGHRS and CDR2 YFSETQ.

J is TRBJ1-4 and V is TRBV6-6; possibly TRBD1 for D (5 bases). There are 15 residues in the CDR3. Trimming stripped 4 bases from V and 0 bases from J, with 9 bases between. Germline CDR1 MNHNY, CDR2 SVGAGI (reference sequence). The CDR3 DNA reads TGTGCCAGCAGTTCGACACAGGCAACTAATGAAAAACTGTTTTTT. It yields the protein CASSSTQATNEKLFF.

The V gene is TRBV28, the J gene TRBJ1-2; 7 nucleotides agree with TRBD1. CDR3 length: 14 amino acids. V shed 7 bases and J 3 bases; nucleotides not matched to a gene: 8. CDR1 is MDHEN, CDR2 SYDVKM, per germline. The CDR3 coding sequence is TGTGCCAGCACCAGCCCCCAGGGGGACTATGGCTACACCTTC. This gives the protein CASTSPQGDYGYTF.